The 21 T cell receptor beta chains given below trace back to one sample, sequenced in a study of high-grade serous ovarian cancer treatment subgroups. Tumor tissue was taken before any definitive surgery or chemotherapy was given. Assay: immunoSEQ multiplex PCR; the TCRdb copy retains only in-frame clones and omits some. There are approximately 5,000 clones in the sample; approximately 68% occur only once, and 12% to 15% lies in the top ten. The specimen was tumor tissue. The source is a human donor with high-grade serous ovarian cancer.

This clone was observed a few times. V is TRBV19 and J is TRBJ1-2, with 9 bases identical to TRBD1. Germline CDR1 is LNHDA and CDR2 is SQIVND (reference sequence). CDR3 length equals 14 residues. Trimming cost V 5 bases and J 8 bases; bases outside gene matches: 9. Written as DNA, the CDR3 is TGTGCCAGTAGTGTGAGGACAGGGGACCGCGGCTACACCTTC. Translation gives CASSVRTGDRGYTF.

The chain links TRBV10-3 to TRBJ2-7; D perhaps matches TRBD1 (6 bases). Trimming left V 10 bases short and J 0 bases short, with 16 bases between. CDR3 size: 14 residues. The germline gives CDR1 ENHRY, CDR2 SYGVKD. CDR3 nucleotide sequence: TGTGCCAGCTCCTTGGGGGACACCTCCTACGAGCAGTACTTC. As protein: CASSLGDTSYEQYF.

This clone was counted a single time. This sequence joins TRBV28 and TRBJ2-7; tentatively, D is TRBD1 (6 bases). This CDR3 is built from 14 residues. Trimming shortened V by 3 bases and J by 2 bases, and 11 bases separated the two germline ends. Germline CDR1 MDHEN, CDR2 SYDVKM. This CDR3 is CASSFLDSPYEQYF. CDR3 nucleotides: TGTGCCAGCAGTTTCCTGGACAGCCCCTACGAGCAGTACTTC.

This clone was observed once. The chain uses TRBV18 and TRBJ2-7; 11 bases are a match to TRBD1. Per the germline V gene, CDR1 is KGHSH and CDR2 is LQKENI. The trim removed 5 bases at V and 10 bases at J, leaving 7 bases unmatched. The CDR3 length is 13 residues. The CDR3 nucleotides read TGTGCCAGCTCAACGGACAGGGGGCCGTATCAGTACTTC. This gives the protein CASSTDRGPYQYF.

This chain connects TRBV18 to TRBJ2-7; possibly TRBD2 for D (6 bases). Per the germline V gene, CDR1 is KGHSH and CDR2 is LQKENI. The V end lost 6 bases, the J end lost 0 bases, and 15 bases lay between the germline ends. The CDR3 runs to 15 residues. For the CDR3, the DNA is TGTGCCAGCTCCTTCCGCGGAGGGTCCTCCTACGAGCAGTACTTC. Amino acid sequence: CASSFRGGSSYEQYF. Combining the CDR3 with reference TRBV18 and TRBJ2-7 gives the whole variable domain NAGVMQNPRHLVRRRGQEARLRCSPMKGHSHVYWYRQLPEEGLKFMVYLQKENIIDESGMPKERFSAEFPKEGPSILRIQQVVRGDSAAYFCASSFRGGSSYEQYFGPGTRLTVT.

For this clone: Germline is not matched at one junction end, which may reflect a read error. V gene TRBV4-1 combines with J gene TRBJ1-2, with 7 bases fitting TRBD1. In germline, CDR1 is MGHRA, CDR2 YSYEKL. The CDR3 is 15 residues long. CDR3 DNA sequence: TGTGCCAGCAGCCGCTCCGGGACAGCGGACTATGGCTACACCTTC. It translates to CASSRSGTADYGYTF.

This rearrangement joins TRBV18 to TRBJ2-7; D remains unclear. The CDR3 spans 14 residues. The germline gives CDR1 KGHSH, CDR2 LQKENI. The V end was cut by 3 bases, the J end by 2 bases, with 11 bases between. CDR3 in DNA: TGTGCCAGCTCACCGGCCAGCCAGGCCTACGAGCAGTACTTC. Protein: CASSPASQAYEQYF.

This clone has more than one count but fewer than ten. The chain uses TRBV7-2 and TRBJ1-3; D unresolved. V lost 3 bases to trimming and J lost 2 bases, with 17 bases between them. This CDR3 region has 17 residues. In germline, CDR1 is SGHTA, CDR2 FQGNSA. Here the CDR3 reads CASSFPPRLWAGNTIYF. The DNA of the CDR3 is TGTGCCAGCAGCTTTCCTCCCCGGTTGTGGGCTGGAAACACCATATATTTT.

The J gene is TRBJ1-2, the V gene TRBV6-6, with D possibly matching TRBD1 (5 bases). The CDR3 has 15 residues. The germline gives CDR1 MNHNY, CDR2 SVGAGI (reference sequence). V was cut by 4 bases and J by 8 bases, with 20 bases left in between. CDR3 loop: CASSSPGAPLGGYTF. The CDR3 DNA is TGTGCCAGCAGTTCCCCCGGGGCCCCCCTGGGAGGCTACACCTTC.

The chain is built from TRBV6-5 and TRBJ1-2; D may be TRBD1 (6 bases). The CDR3 is 15 amino acids. The V end lost 8 bases, the J end lost 6 bases, and 22 bases lay between the germline ends. From germline, CDR1 is MNHEY and CDR2 SVGAGI. The CDR3 spells CASSRGSSTGDGYTF. For the CDR3, the DNA is TGTGCCAGCTCCAGGGGCAGCTCAACGGGGGATGGCTACACCTTC.

By its share, this clone is medium-sized (0.01 to 0.1%). The chain uses TRBV7-2 and TRBJ2-5, with 7 positions matching TRBD2. Trimming took 5 bases from V and 4 from J; bases not matched to a gene: 16. Germline lookup yields CDR1 SGHTA and CDR2 FQGNSA. This CDR3 has 17 amino acids. Here the CDR3 DNA reads TGTGCCAGCAGCCCCCCCCGTGGAGCGGGGTGGCGAGAGACCCAGTACTTC. As protein: CASSPPRGAGWRETQYF.

In this sample, this clone is medium-sized. The V and J genes are TRBV18 and TRBJ1-6; D remains ambiguous. The CDR3 length is 12 residues. Germline CDR1 and CDR2: KGHSH and LQKENI. Trimming took off 2 bases at V and 9 bases at J, with 5 bases between the two ends. CDR3 sequence (DNA): TGTGCCAGCTCACCAGAGCTTTCACCCCTCCACTTT. Protein: CASSPELSPLHF.

This chain links TRBV6-5 with TRBJ2-3; unclear D gene. Trimming cost V 2 bases and J 2 bases, with 8 bases left between them. Germline assignment: CDR1 MNHEY and CDR2 SVGAGI. This CDR3 has 14 amino acids. This chain's CDR3 is CASSYQLVTDTQYF. In nucleotides, the CDR3 is TGTGCCAGCAGTTACCAGCTGGTCACAGATACGCAGTATTTT.

The chain has TRBV5-1 and TRBJ2-5, with 8 nucleotides matching TRBD2. The V gene end was trimmed by 3 bases and the J gene end by 1 base; junction bases not matched to a gene: 2. The CDR3 spans 14 residues. Per germline, CDR1 SGHRS and CDR2 YFSETQ. The CDR3 bases are TGCGCCAGCAGCTCGGGACTAGTCCAAGAGACCCAGTACTTC. It encodes CASSSGLVQETQYF.

V gene TRBV7-6 combines with J gene TRBJ2-5; D perhaps matches TRBD1 (5 bases). Trimming removed 4 bases from V and 2 bases from J, with 8 bases in between. Per germline, CDR1 SGHVS and CDR2 FNYEAQ. The CDR3 runs to 13 residues. CDR3 DNA sequence: TGTGCCAGCAGCTGGGGCAGACAAGAGACCCAGTACTTC. Amino acid sequence: CASSWGRQETQYF.

The chain joins TRBV30 to TRBJ1-1, with 10 bases aligning to TRBD1. V dropped 5 bases and J dropped 0; count of bases not matched to a gene: 3. The CDR3 runs 14 residues. From germline, CDR1 is GTSNPN and CDR2 SVGIG (reference sequence). CDR3 bases: TGTGCCTGGGGGACAGGGGTCCTGAACACTGAAGCTTTCTTT. It specifies CAWGTGVLNTEAFF. The complete variable domain, with remaining parts taken from reference TRBV30 and TRBJ1-1, reads SQTIHQWPATLVQPVGSPLSLECTVEGTSNPNLYWYRQAAGRGLQLLFYSVGIGQISSEVPQNLSASRPQDRQFILSSKKLLLSDSGFYLCAWGTGVLNTEAFFGQGTRLTVV.

The rearrangement joins TRBV6-5 to TRBJ2-1, with D uncertain. The germline V and J ends were trimmed by 4 bases and 6 bases, with 13 bases remaining between them. Per the germline V gene, CDR1 is MNHEY and CDR2 is SVGAGI. This CDR3 region has 14 residues. In nucleotides, the CDR3 is TGTGCCAGCAGTTCCACAATCCCCACCAATGAGCAGTTCTTC. Translated: CASSSTIPTNEQFF.

The V and J genes are TRBV4-2 and TRBJ2-5; 10 positions agree with TRBD2. CDR3 length: 16 amino acids. From germline, CDR1 is LGHNA and CDR2 YNFKEQ. Trimming at V came to 0 bases and at J to 7 bases, leaving 8 bases not matched to a gene. The CDR3 sequence: CASSQDGAGGLGTQYF. The CDR3 coding sequence is TGTGCCAGCAGCCAAGATGGAGCGGGGGGGCTAGGGACCCAGTACTTC.

This chain joins TRBV6-6 and TRBJ1-1, with 7 bases that match TRBD1. Looked up from germline, CDR1 is MNHNY and CDR2 is SVGAGI (reference sequence). V shed 6 bases and J 7 bases; nucleotides not matched to a gene: 8. There are 13 residues in the CDR3. The CDR3 bases are TGTGCCAGCAGCATCCTCCGGGACAGTGAAGCTTTCTTT. It specifies CASSILRDSEAFF.

The chain uses TRBV4-1 and TRBJ1-2; D is uncertain. The CDR3 length is 16 residues. Germline-derived CDR1 and CDR2 are MGHRA and YSYEKL. Deletions cut 0 bases from V and 4 bases from J, with 15 bases between. CDR3 residues: CASSQEGSARIYGYTF. For the CDR3, the DNA is TGCGCCAGCAGCCAAGAAGGATCCGCCAGGATCTATGGCTACACCTTC.

This clone turned up a few times. The V call is TRBV6-6, the J call TRBJ1-6; D call uncertain. The V gene lost 6 bases and the J gene lost 5 bases, with 11 bases spanning the gap. CDR1 MNHNY and CDR2 SVGAGI come from the germline V gene (reference sequence). This CDR3 contains 14 residues. The CDR3 here is CASSVPGNNSPLHF. In DNA, the CDR3 is TGTGCCAGCAGCGTTCCGGGAAATAATTCACCCCTCCACTTT.